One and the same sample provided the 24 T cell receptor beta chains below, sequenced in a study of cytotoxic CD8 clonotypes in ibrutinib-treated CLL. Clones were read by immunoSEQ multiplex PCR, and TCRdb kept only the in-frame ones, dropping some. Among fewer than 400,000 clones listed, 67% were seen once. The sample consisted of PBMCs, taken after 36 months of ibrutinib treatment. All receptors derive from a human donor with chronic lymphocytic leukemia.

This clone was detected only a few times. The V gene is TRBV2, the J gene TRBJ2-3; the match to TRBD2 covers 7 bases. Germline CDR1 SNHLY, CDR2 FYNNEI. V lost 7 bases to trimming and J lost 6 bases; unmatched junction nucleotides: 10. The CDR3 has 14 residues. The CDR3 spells CASNKGLVGDTQYF. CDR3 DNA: TGTGCCAGCAACAAAGGACTAGTTGGGGATACGCAGTATTTT.

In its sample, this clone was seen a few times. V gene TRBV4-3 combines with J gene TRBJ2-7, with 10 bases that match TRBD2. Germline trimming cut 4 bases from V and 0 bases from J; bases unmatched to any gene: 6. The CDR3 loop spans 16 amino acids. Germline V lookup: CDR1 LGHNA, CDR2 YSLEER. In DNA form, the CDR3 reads TGCGCCAGCAGCCTTTGGTCTAGCGGGAGCTCCTACGAGCAGTACTTC. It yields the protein CASSLWSSGSSYEQYF.

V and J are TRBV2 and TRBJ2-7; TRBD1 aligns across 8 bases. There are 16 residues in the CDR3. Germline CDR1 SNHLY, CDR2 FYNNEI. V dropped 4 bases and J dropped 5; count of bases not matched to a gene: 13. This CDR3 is CASSGDRTGKKNEQYF. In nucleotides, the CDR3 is TGTGCCAGCAGTGGGGACCGGACAGGGAAGAAGAACGAGCAGTACTTC.

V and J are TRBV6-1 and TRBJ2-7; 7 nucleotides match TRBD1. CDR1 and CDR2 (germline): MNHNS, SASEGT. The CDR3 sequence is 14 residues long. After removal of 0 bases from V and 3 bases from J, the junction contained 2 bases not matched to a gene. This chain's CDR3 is CASSEAGQSYEQYF. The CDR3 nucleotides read TGTGCCAGCAGTGAAGCGGGACAGAGCTACGAGCAGTACTTC.

The CDR3 here is CASNPFQGNTGELFF. As DNA, the CDR3 is TGTGCCAGCAACCCGTTCCAGGGTAACACCGGGGAGCTGTTTTTT. J is TRBJ2-2 and V is TRBV6-5; a weak D match, TRBD1 (5 bases). The CDR3 is 15 residues long. CDR1 and CDR2 from the germline V gene are MNHEY and SVGAGI. Trimming left V 7 bases short and J 2 bases short, with 14 bases between.

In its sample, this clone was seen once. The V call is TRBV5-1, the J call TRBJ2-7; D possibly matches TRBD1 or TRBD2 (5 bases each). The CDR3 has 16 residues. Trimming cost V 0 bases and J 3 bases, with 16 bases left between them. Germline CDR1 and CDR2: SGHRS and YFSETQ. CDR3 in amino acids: CASSLVASPRGYEQYF. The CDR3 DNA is TGCGCCAGCAGCTTGGTGGCGTCGCCGAGGGGCTACGAGCAGTACTTC. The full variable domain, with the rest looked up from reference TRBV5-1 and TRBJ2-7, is KAGVTQTPRYLIKTRGQQVTLSCSPISGHRSVSWYQQTPGQGLQFLFEYFSETQRNKGNFPGRFSGRQFSNSRSEMNVSTLELGDSALYLCASSLVASPRGYEQYFGPGTRLTVT.

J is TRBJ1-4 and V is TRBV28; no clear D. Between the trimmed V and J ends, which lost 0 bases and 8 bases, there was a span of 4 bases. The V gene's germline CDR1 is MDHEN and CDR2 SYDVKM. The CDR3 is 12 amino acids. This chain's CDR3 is CASSLWGEKLFF. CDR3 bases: TGTGCCAGCAGTTTATGGGGGGAAAAACTGTTTTTT.

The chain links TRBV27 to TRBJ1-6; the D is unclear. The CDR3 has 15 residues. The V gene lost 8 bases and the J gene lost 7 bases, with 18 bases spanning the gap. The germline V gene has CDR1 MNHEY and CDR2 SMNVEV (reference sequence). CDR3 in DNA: TGTGCCAGCCGCTTCCGGCAGCCGGGAAATTCACCCCTCCACTTT. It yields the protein CASRFRQPGNSPLHF.

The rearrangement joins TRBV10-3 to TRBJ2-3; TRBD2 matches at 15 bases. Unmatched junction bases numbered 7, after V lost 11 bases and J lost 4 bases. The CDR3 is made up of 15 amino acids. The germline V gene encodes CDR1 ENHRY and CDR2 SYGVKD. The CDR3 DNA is TGTGCCTCCAGGACTAGCGGGGGGGTGGCAGATACGCAGTATTTT. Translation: CASRTSGGVADTQYF.

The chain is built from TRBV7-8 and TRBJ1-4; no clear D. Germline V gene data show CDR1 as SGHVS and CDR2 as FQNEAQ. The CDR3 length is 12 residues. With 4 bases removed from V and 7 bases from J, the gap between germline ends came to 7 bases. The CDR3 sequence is CASSSPFEKLFF. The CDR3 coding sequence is TGTGCCAGCAGCTCCCCTTTTGAAAAACTGTTTTTT.

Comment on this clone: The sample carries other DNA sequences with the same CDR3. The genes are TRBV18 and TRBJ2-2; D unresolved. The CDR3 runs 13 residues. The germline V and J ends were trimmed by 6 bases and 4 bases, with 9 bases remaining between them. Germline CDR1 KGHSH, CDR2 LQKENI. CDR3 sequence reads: CASSLKSTGELFF. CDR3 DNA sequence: TGTGCCAGCTCCCTAAAGAGCACCGGGGAGCTGTTTTTT.

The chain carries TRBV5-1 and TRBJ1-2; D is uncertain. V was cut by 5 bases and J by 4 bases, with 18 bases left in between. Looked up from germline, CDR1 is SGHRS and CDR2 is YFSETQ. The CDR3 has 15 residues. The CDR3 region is CASRPDLSVLYGYTF. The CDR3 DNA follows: TGCGCCAGCAGACCCGATCTTTCGGTCCTCTATGGCTACACCTTC.

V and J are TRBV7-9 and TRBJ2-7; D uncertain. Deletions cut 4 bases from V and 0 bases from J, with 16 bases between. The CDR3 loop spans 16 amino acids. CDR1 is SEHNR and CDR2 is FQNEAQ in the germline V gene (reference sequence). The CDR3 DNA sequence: TGTGCCAGCAGCTCTACCTACAACCCGAGCTCCTACGAGCAGTACTTC. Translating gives CASSSTYNPSSYEQYF. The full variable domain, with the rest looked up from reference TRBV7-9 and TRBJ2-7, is DTGVSQNPRHKITKRGQNVTFRCDPISEHNRLYWYRQTLGQGPEFLTYFQNEAQLEKSRLLSDRFSAERPKGSFSTLEIQRTEQGDSAMYLCASSSTYNPSSYEQYFGPGTRLTVT.

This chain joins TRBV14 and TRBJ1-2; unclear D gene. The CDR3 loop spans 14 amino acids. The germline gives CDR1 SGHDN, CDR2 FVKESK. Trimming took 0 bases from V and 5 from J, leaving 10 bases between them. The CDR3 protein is CASSQDWAAYGYTF. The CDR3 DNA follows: TGTGCCAGCAGCCAAGATTGGGCAGCGTATGGCTACACCTTC.

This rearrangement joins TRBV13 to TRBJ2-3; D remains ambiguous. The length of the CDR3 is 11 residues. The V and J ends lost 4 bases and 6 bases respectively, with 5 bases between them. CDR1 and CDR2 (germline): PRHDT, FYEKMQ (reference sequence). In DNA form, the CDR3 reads TGTGCCAGCAGCTCGAGGGATACGCAGTATTTT. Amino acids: CASSSRDTQYF.

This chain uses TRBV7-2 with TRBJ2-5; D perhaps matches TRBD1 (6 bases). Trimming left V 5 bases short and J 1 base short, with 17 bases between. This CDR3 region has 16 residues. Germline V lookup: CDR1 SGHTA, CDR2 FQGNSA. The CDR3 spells CASSPVAGAPQETQYF. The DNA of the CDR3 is TGTGCCAGCAGCCCGGTGGCAGGGGCTCCCCAAGAGACCCAGTACTTC.

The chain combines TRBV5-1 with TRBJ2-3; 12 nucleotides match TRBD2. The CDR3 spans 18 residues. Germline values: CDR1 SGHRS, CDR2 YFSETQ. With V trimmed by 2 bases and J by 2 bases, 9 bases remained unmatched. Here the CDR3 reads CASSLIRGTSGSTDTQYF. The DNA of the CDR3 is TGCGCCAGCAGCTTAATCCGAGGGACTAGCGGGTCCACAGATACGCAGTATTTT.

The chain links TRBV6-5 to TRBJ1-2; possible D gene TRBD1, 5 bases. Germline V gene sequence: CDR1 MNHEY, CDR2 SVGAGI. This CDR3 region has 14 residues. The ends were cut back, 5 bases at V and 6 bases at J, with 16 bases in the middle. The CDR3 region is CASSNAGTEDGYTF. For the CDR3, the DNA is TGTGCCAGCAGTAACGCCGGGACGGAAGATGGCTACACCTTC.

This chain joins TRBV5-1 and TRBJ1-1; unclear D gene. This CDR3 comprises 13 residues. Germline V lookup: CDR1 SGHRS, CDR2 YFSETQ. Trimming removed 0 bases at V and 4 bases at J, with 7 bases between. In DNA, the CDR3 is TGCGCCAGCAGCTTGGTACGGGGCACTGAAGCTTTCTTT. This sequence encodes CASSLVRGTEAFF.

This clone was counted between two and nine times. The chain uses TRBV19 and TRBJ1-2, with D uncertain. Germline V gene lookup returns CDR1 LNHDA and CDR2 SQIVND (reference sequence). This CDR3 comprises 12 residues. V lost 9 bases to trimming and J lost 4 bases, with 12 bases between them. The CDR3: CASEPRGYGYTF. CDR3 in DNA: TGTGCCAGCGAGCCTCGGGGCTATGGCTACACCTTC.

The CDR3 here is CASSLGFSDTDTQYF. For the CDR3, the DNA is TGTGCCAGCAGCTTAGGCTTTAGCGACACAGATACGCAGTATTTT. The J gene is TRBJ2-3, the V gene TRBV7-2; maybe TRBD2 (5 bases). Trimming left V 1 base short and J 2 bases short, with 10 bases between. The CDR3 is 15 residues long. CDR1 is SGHTA and CDR2 is FQGNSA in the germline V gene.

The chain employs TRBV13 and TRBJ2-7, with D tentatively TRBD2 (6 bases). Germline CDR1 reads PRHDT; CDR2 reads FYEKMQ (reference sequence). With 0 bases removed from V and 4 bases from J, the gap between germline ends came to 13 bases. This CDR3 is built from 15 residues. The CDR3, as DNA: TGTGCCAGCAGCTTAGGCCATGGAGGGAATTACGAGCAGTACTTC. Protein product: CASSLGHGGNYEQYF.

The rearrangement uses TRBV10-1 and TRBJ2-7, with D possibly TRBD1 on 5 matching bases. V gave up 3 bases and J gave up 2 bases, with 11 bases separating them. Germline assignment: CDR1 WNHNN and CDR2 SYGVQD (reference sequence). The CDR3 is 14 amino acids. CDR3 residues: CASSEIDSAYEQYF. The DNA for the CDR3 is TGCGCCAGCAGTGAAATCGACAGTGCCTACGAGCAGTACTTC.

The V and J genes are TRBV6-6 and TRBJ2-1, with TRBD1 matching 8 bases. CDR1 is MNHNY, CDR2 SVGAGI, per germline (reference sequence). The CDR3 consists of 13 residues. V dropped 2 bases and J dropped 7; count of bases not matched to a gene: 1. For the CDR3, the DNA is TGTGCCAGCAGTTACGGACAGGGAAATGAGCAGTTCTTC. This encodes CASSYGQGNEQFF.